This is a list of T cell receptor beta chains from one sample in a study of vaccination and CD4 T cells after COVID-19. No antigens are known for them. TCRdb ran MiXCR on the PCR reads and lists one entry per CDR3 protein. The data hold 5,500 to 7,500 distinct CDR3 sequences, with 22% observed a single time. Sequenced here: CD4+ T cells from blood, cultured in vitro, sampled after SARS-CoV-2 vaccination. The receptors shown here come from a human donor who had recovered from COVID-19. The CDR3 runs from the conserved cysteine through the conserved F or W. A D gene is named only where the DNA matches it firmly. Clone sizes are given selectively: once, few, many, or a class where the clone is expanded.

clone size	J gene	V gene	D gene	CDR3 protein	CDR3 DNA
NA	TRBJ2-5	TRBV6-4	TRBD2	CGAGGAGGGPGTQYF	TGTGGGGCCGGGGGAGCGGGAGGGGGTCCGGGGACCCAGTACTTC
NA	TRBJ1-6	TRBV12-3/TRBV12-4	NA	CASTSSRGASPLHF	TGTGCCAGCACCTCCTCGCGGGGGGCTTCACCCCTCCACTTT
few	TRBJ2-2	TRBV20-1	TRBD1	CSARTGRGTGELFF	TGCAGTGCCCGGACAGGACGAGGCACCGGGGAGCTGTTTTTT
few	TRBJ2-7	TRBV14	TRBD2	CASSHVRGRGTYEQYF	TGTGCCAGCAGCCATGTTCGCGGGAGGGGGACCTACGAGCAGTACTTC
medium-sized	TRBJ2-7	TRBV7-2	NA	CASSLDGSSYEQYF	TGTGCCAGCAGCTTAGACGGTAGTTCCTACGAGCAGTACTTC
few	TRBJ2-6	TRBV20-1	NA	CSASASGANVLTF	TGCAGTGCTAGCGCCTCTGGGGCCAACGTCCTGACTTTC
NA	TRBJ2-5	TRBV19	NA	CASSIGAVQETQYF	TGTGCCAGTAGTATCGGAGCGGTTCAAGAGACCCAGTACTTC
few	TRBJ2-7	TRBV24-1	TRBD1	CATSDLDRGSYEQYF	TGTGCCACCAGTGATTTAGACAGGGGGTCCTACGAGCAGTACTTC
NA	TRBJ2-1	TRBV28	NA	CAGSLGRSYNEQFF	TGTGCCGGAAGTTTGGGGAGGTCCTACAATGAGCAGTTCTTC
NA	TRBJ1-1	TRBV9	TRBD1	CASSVQGARGNTEAFF	TGTGCCAGCAGCGTACAGGGGGCGCGGGGGAACACTGAAGCTTTCTTT
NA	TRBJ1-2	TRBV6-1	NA	CASSLEVGGGYTF	TGTGCCAGCAGTCTGGAGGTGGGCGGGGGCTACACCTTC
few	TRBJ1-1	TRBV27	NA	CASSLYVTGSTEAFF	TGTGCCAGCAGTTTATACGTGACTGGGTCCACTGAAGCTTTCTTT